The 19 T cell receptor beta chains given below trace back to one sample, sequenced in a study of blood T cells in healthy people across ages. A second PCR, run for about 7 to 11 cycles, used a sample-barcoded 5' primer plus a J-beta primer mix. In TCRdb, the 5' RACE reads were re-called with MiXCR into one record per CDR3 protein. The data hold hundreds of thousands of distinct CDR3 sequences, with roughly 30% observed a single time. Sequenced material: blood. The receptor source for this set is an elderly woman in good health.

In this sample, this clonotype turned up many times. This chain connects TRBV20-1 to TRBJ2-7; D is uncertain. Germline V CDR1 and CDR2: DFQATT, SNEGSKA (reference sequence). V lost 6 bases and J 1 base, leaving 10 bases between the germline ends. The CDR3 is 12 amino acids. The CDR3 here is CSARDLSYEQYF. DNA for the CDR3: TGCAGTGCGCGCGACTTGTCCTACGAGCAGTACTTC.

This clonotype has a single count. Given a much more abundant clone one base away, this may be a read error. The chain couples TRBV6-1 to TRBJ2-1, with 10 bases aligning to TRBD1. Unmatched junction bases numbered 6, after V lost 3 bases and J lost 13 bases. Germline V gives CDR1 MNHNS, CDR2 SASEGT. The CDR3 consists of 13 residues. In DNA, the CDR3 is TGTGCCAGCAGTGAGGGGACAGGGGAGACCCAGTTCTTC. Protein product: CASSEGTGETQFF.

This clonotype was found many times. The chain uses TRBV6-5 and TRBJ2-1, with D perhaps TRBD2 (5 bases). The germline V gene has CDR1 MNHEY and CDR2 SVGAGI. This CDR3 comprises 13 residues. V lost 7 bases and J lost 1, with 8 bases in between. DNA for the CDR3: TGTGCCAGCAAGCGGCAATCCTACAATGAGCAGTTCTTC. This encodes CASKRQSYNEQFF.

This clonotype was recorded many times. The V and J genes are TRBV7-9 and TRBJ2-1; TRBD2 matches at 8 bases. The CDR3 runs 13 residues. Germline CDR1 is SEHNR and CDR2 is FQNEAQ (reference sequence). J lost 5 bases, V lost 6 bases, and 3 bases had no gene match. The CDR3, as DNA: TGTGCCAGCAGGCGGACTAGCAACAATGAGCAGTTCTTC. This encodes CASRRTSNNEQFF. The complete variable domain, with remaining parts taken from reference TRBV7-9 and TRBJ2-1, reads DTGVSQNPRHKITKRGQNVTFRCDPISEHNRLYWYRQTLGQGPEFLTYFQNEAQLEKSRLLSDRFSAERPKGSFSTLEIQRTEQGDSAMYLCASRRTSNNEQFFGPGTRLTVL.

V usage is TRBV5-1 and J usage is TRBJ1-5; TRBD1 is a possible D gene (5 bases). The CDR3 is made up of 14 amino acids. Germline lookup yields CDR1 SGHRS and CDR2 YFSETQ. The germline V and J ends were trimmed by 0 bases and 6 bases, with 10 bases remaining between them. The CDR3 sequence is CASSLGGEGQPQHF. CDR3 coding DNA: TGCGCCAGCAGCTTGGGGGGGGAAGGTCAGCCCCAGCATTTT. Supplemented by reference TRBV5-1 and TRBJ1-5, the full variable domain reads KAGVTQTPRYLIKTRGQQVTLSCSPISGHRSVSWYQQTPGQGLQFLFEYFSETQRNKGNFPGRFSGRQFSNSRSEMNVSTLELGDSALYLCASSLGGEGQPQHFGDGTRLSIL.

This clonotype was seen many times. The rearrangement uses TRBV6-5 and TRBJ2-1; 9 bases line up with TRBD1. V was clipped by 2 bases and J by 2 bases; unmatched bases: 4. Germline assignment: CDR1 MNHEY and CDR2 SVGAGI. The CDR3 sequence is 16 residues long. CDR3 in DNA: TGTGCCAGCAGTTACCAGGGACAGGGTACCTACAATGAGCAGTTCTTC. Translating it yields CASSYQGQGTYNEQFF.

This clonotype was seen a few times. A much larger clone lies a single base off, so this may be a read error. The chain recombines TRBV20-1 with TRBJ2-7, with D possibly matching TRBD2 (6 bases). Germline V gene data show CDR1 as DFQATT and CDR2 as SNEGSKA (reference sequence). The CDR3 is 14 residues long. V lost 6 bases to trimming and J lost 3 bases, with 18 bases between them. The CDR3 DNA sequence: TGCAGTGCGATACCCGGGACTGGCGGCTACGAGCAGTACTTC. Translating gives CSAIPGTGGYEQYF.

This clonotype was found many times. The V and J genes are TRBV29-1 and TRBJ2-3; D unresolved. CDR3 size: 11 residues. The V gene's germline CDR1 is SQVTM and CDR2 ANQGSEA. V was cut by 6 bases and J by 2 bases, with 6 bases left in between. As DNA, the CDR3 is TGCAGCGTCCAGTACACAGATACGCAGTATTTT. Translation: CSVQYTDTQYF.

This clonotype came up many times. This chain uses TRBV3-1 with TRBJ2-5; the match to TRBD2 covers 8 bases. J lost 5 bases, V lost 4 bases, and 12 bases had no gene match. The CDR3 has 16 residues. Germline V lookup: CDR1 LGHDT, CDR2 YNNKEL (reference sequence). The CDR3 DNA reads TGTGCCAGCAGCCCTCAAGCGGGGGCGGCGGGGGAGACCCAGTACTTC. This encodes CASSPQAGAAGETQYF.

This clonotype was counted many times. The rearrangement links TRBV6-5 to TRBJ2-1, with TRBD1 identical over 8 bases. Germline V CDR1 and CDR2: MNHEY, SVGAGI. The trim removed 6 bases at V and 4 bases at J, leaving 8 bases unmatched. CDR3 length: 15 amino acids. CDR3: CASRAGTGLYNEQFF. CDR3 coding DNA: TGTGCCAGCAGAGCCGGGACAGGTTTGTACAATGAGCAGTTCTTC.

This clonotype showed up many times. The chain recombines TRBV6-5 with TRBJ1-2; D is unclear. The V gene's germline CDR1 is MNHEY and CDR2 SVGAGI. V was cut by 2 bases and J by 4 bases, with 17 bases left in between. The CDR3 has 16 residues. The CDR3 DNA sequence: TGTGCCAGCAGTTACAGGAATCCTCGGGCAGGCTATGGCTACACCTTC. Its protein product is CASSYRNPRAGYGYTF.

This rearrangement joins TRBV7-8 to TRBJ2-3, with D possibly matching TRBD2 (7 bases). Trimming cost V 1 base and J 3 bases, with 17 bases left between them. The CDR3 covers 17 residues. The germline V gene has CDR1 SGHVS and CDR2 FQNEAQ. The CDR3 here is CASSLGSGGRQTDTQYF. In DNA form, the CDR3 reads TGTGCCAGCAGCTTAGGTTCGGGGGGCCGTCAGACAGATACGCAGTATTTT.

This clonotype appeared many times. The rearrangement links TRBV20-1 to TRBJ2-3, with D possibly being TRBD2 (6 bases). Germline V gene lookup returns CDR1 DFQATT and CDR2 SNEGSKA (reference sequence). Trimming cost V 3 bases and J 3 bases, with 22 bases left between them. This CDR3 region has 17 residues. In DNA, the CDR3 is TGCAGTGCTAGGGCCGGGCGGAGGGTGGGGTTGACAGATACGCAGTATTTT. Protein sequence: CSARAGRRVGLTDTQYF.

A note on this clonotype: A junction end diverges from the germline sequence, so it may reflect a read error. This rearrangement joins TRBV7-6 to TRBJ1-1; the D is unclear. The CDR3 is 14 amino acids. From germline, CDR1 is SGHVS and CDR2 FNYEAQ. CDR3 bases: TGTGCCGGCAGCTTAGTTGGGCGGGAAACTGAAGCTTTCTTT. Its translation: CAGSLVGRETEAFF.

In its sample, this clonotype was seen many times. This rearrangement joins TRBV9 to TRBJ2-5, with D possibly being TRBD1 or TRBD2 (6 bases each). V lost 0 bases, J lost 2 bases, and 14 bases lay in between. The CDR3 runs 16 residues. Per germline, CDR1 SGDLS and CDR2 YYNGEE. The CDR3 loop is CASSVGRGPGQETQYF. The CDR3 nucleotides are TGTGCCAGCAGCGTAGGACGGGGGCCGGGGCAAGAGACCCAGTACTTC. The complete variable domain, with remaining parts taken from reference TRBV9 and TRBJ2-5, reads DSGVTQTPKHLITATGQRVTLRCSPRSGDLSVYWYQQSLDQGLQFLIQYYNGEERAKGNILERFSAQQFPDLHSELNLSSLELGDSALYFCASSVGRGPGQETQYFGPGTRLLVL.

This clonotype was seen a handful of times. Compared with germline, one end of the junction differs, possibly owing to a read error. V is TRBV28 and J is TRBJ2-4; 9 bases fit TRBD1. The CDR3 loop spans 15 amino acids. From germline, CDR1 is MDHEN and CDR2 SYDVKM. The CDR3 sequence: CASRQNRGPGNIKYF. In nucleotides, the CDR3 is TGTGCCAGCAGGCAAAACAGGGGGCCGGGAAACATTAAGTACTTC.

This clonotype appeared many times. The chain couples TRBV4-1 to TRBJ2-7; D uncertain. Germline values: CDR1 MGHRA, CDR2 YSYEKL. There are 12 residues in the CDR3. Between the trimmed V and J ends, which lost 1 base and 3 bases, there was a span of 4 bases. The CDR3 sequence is CASSQGHYEQYF. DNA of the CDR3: TGCGCCAGCAGCCAAGGACACTACGAGCAGTACTTC.

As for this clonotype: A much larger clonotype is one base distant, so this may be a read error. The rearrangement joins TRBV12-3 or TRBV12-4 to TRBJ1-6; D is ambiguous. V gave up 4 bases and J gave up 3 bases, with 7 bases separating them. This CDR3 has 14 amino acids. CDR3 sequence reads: CASSYRVYNSPLHF. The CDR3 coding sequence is TGTGCCAGCAGTTATAGGGTCTATAATTCACCCCTCCACTTT.

The CDR3 nucleotides are TGTGCCAGCGGGCCCGGGAACACCGGGGAGCTGTTTTTT. This codes for CASGPGNTGELFF. The rearrangement joins TRBV3-1 to TRBJ2-2; D remains ambiguous. Germline values: CDR1 LGHDT, CDR2 YNNKEL (reference sequence). This CDR3 has 13 amino acids. Trimming removed 8 bases from V and 1 base from J, with 8 bases in between. The whole variable domain, remainder taken from reference TRBV3-1 and TRBJ2-2, is DTAVSQTPKYLVTQMGNDKSIKCEQNLGHDTMYWYKQDSKKFLKIMFSYNNKELIINETVPNRFSPKSPDKAHLNLHINSLELGDSAVYFCASGPGNTGELFFGEGSRLTVL.